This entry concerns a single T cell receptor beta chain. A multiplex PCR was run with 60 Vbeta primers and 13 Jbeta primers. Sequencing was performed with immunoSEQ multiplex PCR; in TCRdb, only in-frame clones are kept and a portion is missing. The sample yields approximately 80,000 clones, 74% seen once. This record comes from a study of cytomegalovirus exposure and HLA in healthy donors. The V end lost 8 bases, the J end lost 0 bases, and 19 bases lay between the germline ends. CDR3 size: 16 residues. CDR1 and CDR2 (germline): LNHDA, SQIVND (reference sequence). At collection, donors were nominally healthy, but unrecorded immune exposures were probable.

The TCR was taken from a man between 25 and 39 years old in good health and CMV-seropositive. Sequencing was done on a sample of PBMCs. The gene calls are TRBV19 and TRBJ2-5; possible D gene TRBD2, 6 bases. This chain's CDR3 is CASSGTSALYQETQYF. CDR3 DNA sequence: TGTGCCAGTTCCGGGACTTCTGCTTTGTACCAAGAGACCCAGTACTTC.